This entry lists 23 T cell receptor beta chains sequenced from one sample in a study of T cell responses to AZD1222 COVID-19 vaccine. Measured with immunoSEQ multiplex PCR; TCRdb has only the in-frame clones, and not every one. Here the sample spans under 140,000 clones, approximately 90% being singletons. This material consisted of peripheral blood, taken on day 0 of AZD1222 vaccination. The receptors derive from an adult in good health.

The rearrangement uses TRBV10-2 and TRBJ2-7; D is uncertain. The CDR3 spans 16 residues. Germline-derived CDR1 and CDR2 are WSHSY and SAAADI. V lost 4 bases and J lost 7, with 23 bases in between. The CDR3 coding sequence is TGCGCCAGCAGTGTAGGCCCCCCCGAAGAAGGAATGGAGCAGTACTTC. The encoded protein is CASSVGPPEEGMEQYF.

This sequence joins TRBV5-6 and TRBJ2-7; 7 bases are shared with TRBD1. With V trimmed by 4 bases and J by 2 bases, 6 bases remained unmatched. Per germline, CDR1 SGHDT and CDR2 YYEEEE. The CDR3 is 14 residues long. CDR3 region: CASSLTGPAYEQYF. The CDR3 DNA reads TGTGCCAGCAGCCTGACAGGGCCGGCCTACGAGCAGTACTTC. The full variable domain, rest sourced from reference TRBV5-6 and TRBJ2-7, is DAGVTQSPTHLIKTRGQQVTLRCSPKSGHDTVSWYQQALGQGPQFIFQYYEEEERQRGNFPDRFSGHQFPNYSSELNVNALLLGDSALYLCASSLTGPAYEQYFGPGTRLTVT.

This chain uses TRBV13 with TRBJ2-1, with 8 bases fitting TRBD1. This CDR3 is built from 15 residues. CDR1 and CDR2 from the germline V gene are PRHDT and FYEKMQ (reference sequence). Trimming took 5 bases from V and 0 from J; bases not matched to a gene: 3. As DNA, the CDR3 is TGTGCCAGCAGCATCGGACAGGGCTCCTACAATGAGCAGTTCTTC. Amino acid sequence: CASSIGQGSYNEQFF.

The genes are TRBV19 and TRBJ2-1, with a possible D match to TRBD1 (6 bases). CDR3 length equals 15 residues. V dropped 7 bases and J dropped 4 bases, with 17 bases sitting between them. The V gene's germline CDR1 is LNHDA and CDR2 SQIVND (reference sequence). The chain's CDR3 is CASTLGQARYNEQFF. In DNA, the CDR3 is TGTGCCAGTACCCTGGGACAAGCCAGATACAATGAGCAGTTCTTC.

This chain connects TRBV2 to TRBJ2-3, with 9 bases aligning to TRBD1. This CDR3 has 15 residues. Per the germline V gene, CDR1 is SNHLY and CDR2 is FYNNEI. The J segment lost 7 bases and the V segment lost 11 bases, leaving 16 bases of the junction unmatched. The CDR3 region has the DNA TGTGCCTTCACCCGGGGGGACAGGGAGGGAAATACGCAGTATTTT. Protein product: CAFTRGDREGNTQYF.

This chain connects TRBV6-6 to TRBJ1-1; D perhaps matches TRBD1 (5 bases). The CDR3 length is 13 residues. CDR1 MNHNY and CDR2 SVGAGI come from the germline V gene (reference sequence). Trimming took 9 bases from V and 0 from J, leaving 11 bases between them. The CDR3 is CASGGNMNTEAFF. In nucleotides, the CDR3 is TGTGCCAGTGGGGGGAACATGAACACTGAAGCTTTCTTT.

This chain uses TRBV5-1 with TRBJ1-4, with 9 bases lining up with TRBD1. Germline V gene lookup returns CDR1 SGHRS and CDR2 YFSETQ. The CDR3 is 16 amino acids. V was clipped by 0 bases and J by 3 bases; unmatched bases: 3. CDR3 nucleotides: TGCGCCAGCAGCTTGGACAGGGGGCGGTCTAATGAAAAACTGTTTTTT. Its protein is CASSLDRGRSNEKLFF.

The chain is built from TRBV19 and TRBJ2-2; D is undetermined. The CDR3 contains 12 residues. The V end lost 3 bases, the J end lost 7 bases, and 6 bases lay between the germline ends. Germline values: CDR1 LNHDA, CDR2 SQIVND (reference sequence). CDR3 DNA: TGTGCCAGTAGTATTTTCAGCGGGGAGCTGTTTTTT. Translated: CASSIFSGELFF.

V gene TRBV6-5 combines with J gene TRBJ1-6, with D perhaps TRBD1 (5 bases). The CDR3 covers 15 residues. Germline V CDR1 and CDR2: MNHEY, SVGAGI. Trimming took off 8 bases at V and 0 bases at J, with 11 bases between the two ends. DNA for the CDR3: TGTGCCAGCGGGGGGGGGAGCTCCTATAATTCACCCCTCCACTTT. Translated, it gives CASGGGSSYNSPLHF.

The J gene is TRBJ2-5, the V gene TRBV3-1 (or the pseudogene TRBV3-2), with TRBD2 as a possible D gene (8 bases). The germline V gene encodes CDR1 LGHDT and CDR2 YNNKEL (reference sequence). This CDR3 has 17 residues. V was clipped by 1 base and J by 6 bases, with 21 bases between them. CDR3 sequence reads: CASSQGVSGATGKTQYF. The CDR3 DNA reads TGTGCCAGCAGCCAAGGGGTTAGCGGGGCGACAGGGAAGACCCAGTACTTC.

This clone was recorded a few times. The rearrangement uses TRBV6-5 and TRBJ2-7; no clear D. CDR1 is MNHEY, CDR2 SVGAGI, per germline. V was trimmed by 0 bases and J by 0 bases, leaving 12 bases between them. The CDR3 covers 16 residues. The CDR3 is CASSYSGSHPSYEQYF. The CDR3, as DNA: TGTGCCAGCAGTTACTCGGGTTCGCACCCCTCCTACGAGCAGTACTTC.

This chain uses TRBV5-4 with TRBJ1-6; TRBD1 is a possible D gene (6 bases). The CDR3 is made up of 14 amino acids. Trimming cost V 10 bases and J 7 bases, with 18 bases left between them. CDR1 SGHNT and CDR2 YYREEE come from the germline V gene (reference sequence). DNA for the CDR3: TGTGCCTTCCGGGGGCCCTCTGGGAATTCACCCCTCCACTTT. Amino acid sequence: CAFRGPSGNSPLHF.

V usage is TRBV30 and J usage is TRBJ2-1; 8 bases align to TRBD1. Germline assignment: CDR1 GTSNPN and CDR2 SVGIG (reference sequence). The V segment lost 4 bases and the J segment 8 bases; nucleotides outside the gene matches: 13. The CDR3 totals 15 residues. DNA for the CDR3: TGTGCCTGGACCCGGAAGTTTCAGGGGGCGCATGAGCAGTTCTTC. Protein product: CAWTRKFQGAHEQFF.

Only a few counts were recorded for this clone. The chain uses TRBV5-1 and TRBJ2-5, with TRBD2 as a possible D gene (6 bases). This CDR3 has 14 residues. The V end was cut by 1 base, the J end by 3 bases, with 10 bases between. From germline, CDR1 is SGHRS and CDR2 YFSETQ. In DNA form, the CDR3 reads TGCGCCAGCAGCTTGCCTCCGGGAGAAGAGACCCAGTACTTC. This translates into CASSLPPGEETQYF.

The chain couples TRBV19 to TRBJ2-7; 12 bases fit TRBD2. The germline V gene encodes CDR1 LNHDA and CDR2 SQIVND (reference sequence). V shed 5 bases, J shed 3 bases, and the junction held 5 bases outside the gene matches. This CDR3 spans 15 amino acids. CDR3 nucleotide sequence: TGTGCCAGTAGTCTAATGACTAGCGGGAGCTACGAGCAGTACTTC. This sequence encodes CASSLMTSGSYEQYF.

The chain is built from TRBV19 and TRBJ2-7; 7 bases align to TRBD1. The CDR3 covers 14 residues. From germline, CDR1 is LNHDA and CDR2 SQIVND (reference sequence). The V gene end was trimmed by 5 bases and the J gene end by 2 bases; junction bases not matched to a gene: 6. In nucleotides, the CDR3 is TGTGCCAGTAGTCCCGGTGGACAGGCCTACGAGCAGTACTTC. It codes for CASSPGGQAYEQYF.

Here the CDR3 reads CASSLIRGDANYGYTF. The DNA of the CDR3 is TGTGCCAGCAGCCTTATTAGGGGGGACGCTAACTATGGCTACACCTTC. The chain carries TRBV3-1 (or the pseudogene TRBV3-2) and TRBJ1-2; D is possibly TRBD1 (6 bases). The germline V gene encodes CDR1 LGHDT and CDR2 YNNKEL (reference sequence). The CDR3 consists of 16 residues. Trimming took off 4 bases at V and 0 bases at J, with 15 bases between the two ends.

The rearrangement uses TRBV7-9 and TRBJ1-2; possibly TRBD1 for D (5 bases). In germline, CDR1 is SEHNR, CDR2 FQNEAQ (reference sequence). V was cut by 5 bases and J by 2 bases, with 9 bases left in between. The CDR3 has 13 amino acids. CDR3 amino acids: CASSLGRNYGYTF. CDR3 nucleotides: TGTGCCAGCAGCCTGGGACGGAACTATGGCTACACCTTC.

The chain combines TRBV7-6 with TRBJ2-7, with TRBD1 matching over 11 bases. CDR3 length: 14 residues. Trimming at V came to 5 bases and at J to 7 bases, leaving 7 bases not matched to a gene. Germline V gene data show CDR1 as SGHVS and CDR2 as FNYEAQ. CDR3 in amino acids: CASSNGQGAGEQYF. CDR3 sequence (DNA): TGTGCCAGCAGCAACGGACAGGGGGCAGGGGAGCAGTACTTC.

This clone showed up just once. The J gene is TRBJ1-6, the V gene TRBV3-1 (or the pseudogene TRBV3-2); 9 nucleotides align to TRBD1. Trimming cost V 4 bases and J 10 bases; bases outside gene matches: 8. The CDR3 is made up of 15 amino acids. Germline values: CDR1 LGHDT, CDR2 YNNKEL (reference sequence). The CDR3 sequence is CASSLRQGGLSPLHF. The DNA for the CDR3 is TGTGCCAGCAGCCTTCGACAGGGGGGATTATCACCCCTCCACTTT.

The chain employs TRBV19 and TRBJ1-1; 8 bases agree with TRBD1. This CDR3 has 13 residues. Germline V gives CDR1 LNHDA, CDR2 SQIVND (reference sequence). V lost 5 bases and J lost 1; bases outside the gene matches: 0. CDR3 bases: TGTGCCAGTAGTCAGGGGGCGAACACTGAAGCTTTCTTT. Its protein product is CASSQGANTEAFF.

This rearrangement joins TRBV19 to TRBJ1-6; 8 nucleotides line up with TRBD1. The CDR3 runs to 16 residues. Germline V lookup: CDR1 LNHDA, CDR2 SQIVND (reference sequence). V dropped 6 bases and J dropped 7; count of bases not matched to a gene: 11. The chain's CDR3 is CASRHPDRVQNSPLHF. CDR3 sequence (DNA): TGTGCCAGTAGACATCCGGACAGGGTGCAGAATTCACCCCTCCACTTT.

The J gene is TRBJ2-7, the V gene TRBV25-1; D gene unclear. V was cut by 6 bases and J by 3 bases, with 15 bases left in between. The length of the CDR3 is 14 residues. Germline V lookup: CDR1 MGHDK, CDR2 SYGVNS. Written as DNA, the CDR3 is TGTGCCAGCAGCCCCCTGGACCCGAACTACGAGCAGTACTTC. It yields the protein CASSPLDPNYEQYF.